These 2 T cell receptor beta chains were all obtained from the same sample, sequenced in a study of T cell changes during pregnancy in multiple sclerosis. Sequencing was performed with immunoSEQ multiplex PCR; in TCRdb, only in-frame clones are kept and a portion is missing. Here the sample spans more than 80,000 clones, 92% being singletons. Material: peripheral blood, obtained in the first trimester of pregnancy. The receptors originated from a female donor with multiple sclerosis, enrolled in a pregnancy study.

The chain recombines TRBV19 with TRBJ1-1; 7 bases align to TRBD1. CDR3 size: 13 residues. Per germline, CDR1 LNHDA and CDR2 SQIVND (reference sequence). J lost 6 bases, V lost 4 bases, and 5 bases had no gene match. CDR3 sequence: CASSRQGPAEAFF. The CDR3 DNA is TGTGCCAGTAGTAGACAGGGACCTGCTGAAGCTTTCTTT.

The V call is TRBV15, the J call TRBJ1-5, with D possibly being TRBD1 (5 bases). This CDR3 is built from 16 residues. Trimming took off 1 base at V and 0 bases at J, with 10 bases between the two ends. Germline loops: CDR1 LNHNV, CDR2 YYDKDF (reference sequence). In nucleotides, the CDR3 is TGTGCCACCAGCAGAGGGGCAGGGAATAGCAATCAGCCCCAGCATTTT. Protein product: CATSRGAGNSNQPQHF. The full variable domain, rest sourced from reference TRBV15 and TRBJ1-5, is DAMVIQNPRYQVTQFGKPVTLSCSQTLNHNVMYWYQQKSSQAPKLLFHYYDKDFNNEADTPDNFQSRRPNTSFCFLDIRSPGLGDTAMYLCATSRGAGNSNQPQHFGDGTRLSIL.